This is a list of T cell receptor beta chains from one sample in a study of a mutant IDH1 vaccine in newly diagnosed glioma. The assay was immunoSEQ multiplex PCR, and TCRdb's table has in-frame clones only and misses some. Of some 46,000 clones listed, about 92% are singletons. No antigen is known for these receptors. Sample: PBMCs, taken from a glioma patient whose treatment included an IDH1 peptide vaccine. The receptor set was obtained from a man in his fifties with glioma. Each CDR3 is given with its conserved first and last residue. Fields, in order: V gene, CDR3 length, J gene, CDR3 protein.

TRBV6-5	15	TRBJ1-6	CASSYDQRPTSPLHF
TRBV5-1	14	TRBJ2-2	CASSFLPNTGELFF
TRBV6-1	14	TRBJ2-7	CASNPGTGTYEQYF
TRBV5-5	14	TRBJ2-7	CASSFRTAGYEQYF
TRBV11-2	16	TRBJ2-4	CASSPGTSGGQNIQYF
TRBV4-2	15	TRBJ2-5	CASSQDITSQKTQYF
TRBV18	18	TRBJ2-7	CASSPQGSTGGSSYEQYF
TRBV5-5	13	TRBJ1-4	CASSLEVYEKLFF
TRBV30	16	TRBJ1-2	CAWSPPGSYRGDGYTF
TRBV7-9	12	TRBJ2-2	CASSRDTGELFF
TRBV4-1	16	TRBJ1-3	CASSQYQGVAGNTIYF
TRBV28	12	TRBJ2-7	CASQGQRYEQYF
TRBV27	15	TRBJ2-2	CASSSGLAGAGELFF
TRBV11-2	14	TRBJ2-7	CASSPLANRFEQYF
TRBV7-9	14	TRBJ2-5	CASSLAGEQETQYF
TRBV4-1	12	TRBJ2-1	CASSPSDNEQFF